This T cell receptor beta chain was identified in a study of T-cell memory formation after mild COVID-19. Study-wide results and caveats: Some responding clones appeared in pre-infection memory, suggesting cross-reactive memory joined. Among CD4+ contracting clones, most were CM and EM, and CD8+ ones EMRA.

This clonotype was recorded only once. Its antigen is currently unknown. After 5'RACE with constant-segment primers, TCR alpha and TCR beta cDNA libraries carrying sample barcodes and UMIs were obtained. TCRdb itself ran the 5' RACE reads through MiXCR, one entry per CDR3 protein. This table has roughly 150,000 distinct CDR3 sequences, more than 14% appearing once. Sequencing input: PBMCs or a T cell subset sorted from them (not recorded which). This receptor was taken from an adult woman who had mild COVID-19 (a few samples of this study predate the infection). Cell type and time point are not known.

The CDR3 DNA sequence: TGTGCCAGCAGTTTACCGGAAAGCGGGACCGGAGGGACCCAGTACTTC. It codes for CASSLPESGTGGTQYF. The chain is built from TRBV12-3 or TRBV12-4 and TRBJ2-5; TRBD2 matches at 7 bases. The CDR3 consists of 16 residues. V was pared by 2 bases and J by 7 bases, with 13 bases of the junction left unmatched.